What follows are 17 T cell receptor beta chains derived from one specimen sequenced in a study of tumor-infiltrating lymphocytes in primary liver carcinoma. The source material, about 18-31 mg of unsorted bulk tissue, was used to co-extract RNA and DNA. Making TCR beta cDNA involved approximately 0.5 ug total RNA and a constant-region primer. ARM-PCR, slightly modified, supplied the TCR beta libraries through three nested multiplex PCR rounds. Each of the first two PCR rounds ran 9 to 11 cycles with TRBV1-TRBV30 forward and C-beta reverse primers. TCRdb used MiXCR to reprocess the multiplex PCR reads, holding one entry per CDR3 protein. In the table there are roughly 200,000 distinct CDR3 sequences, around four fifths of which are singletons. Sequenced: tumor tissue from primary liver carcinoma. Receptor source: a man aged 40-49 years with primary liver carcinoma and hepatitis B virus infection.

This clonotype has just one count. At one end, the junction sequence differs from germline, possibly due to a read error. The chain couples TRBV11-2 to TRBJ2-7; TRBD1 matches at 12 bases. Germline lookup yields CDR1 SGHAT and CDR2 FQNNGV. The length of the CDR3 is 16 residues. CDR3 nucleotide sequence: TGTGCGAGCAGCTTAGAGCCGGGACAGGGGGCGAGTAAGCAGTACTTC. It yields the protein CASSLEPGQGASKQYF.

Note on this clonotype: A clone one base away is much larger, so this may be a read error. The chain links TRBV7-9 to TRBJ2-3; D is perhaps TRBD2 (5 bases). The length of the CDR3 is 17 residues. Germline V lookup: CDR1 SEHNR, CDR2 FQNEAQ (reference sequence). Here the CDR3 DNA reads TGTGCCATCAGCTTAGATAGAGGGTGGCGGCGCACAGATACGCAGTATTTT. As protein: CAISLDRGWRRTDTQYF.

This clonotype was recorded only once. At one of its ends the junction is not consistent with the germline gene, which may arise from a read error. J is TRBJ1-1 and V is TRBV29-1, with 8 bases lining up with TRBD1. The CDR3 totals 15 residues. The V gene's germline CDR1 is SQVTM and CDR2 ANQGSEA. CDR3 residues: CSGGQEGYKKTEDFF. In DNA, the CDR3 is TGCAGCGGGGGACAGGAAGGTTATAAGAAAACTGAAGATTTCTTT.

The chain links TRBV29-1 to TRBJ1-1; D gene uncertain. The CDR3 is 17 residues long. Per the germline V gene, CDR1 is SQVTM and CDR2 is ANQGSEA. V gave up 2 bases and J gave up 6 bases, with 25 bases separating them. In nucleotides, the CDR3 is TGCAGCGTTGAATTCATAAATCTGGGCATCCAACGACCTGAAGCTTTCTTT. Amino acids: CSVEFINLGIQRPEAFF.

The chain links TRBV11-3 to TRBJ2-2; D gene ambiguous. The CDR3 is made up of 14 amino acids. Germline CDR1 and CDR2: SGHNT and YENEEA. CDR3 sequence reads: CVSSLNENTGELFF. The CDR3 DNA reads TGTGTCAGTAGCTTAAACGAGAACACCGGGGAGCTGTTTTTT.

This clonotype was observed a few times. V is TRBV5-4 and J is TRBJ2-5; TRBD2 might be the D (7 bases). This CDR3 is 15 amino acids long. Germline CDR1 SGHNT, CDR2 YYREEE (reference sequence). The germline V and J ends were trimmed by 7 bases and 3 bases, with 19 bases remaining between them. CDR3 protein: CASRKGGKGEETQYF. The CDR3 coding sequence is TGTGCCAGCCGAAAGGGGGGGAAGGGCGAAGAGACCCAGTACTTC.

This clonotype was found once. At one end, the junction sequence differs from germline, possibly due to a read error. The chain has TRBV7-2 and TRBJ2-2, with D perhaps matching TRBD2 (5 bases). CDR1 and CDR2 (germline): SGHTA, FQGNSA. This CDR3 region has 17 residues. CDR3 bases: TGTGCCAGCAGCTTATCTGGCGTGAGGGCCCGGGCCGGGGAGCAGTTTTTT. Protein sequence: CASSLSGVRARAGEQFF.

To note about this clonotype: The CDR3 carries no conserved terminal phenylalanine or tryptophan, so it likely arises from a read error. The DNA is left out, because the CDR3 cannot be placed on it with certainty; the CDR3 is given as TCRdb lists it. The chain combines TRBV11-1 with TRBJ2-2. The CDR3 spans 13 residues, counting both ends. Germline CDR1 and CDR2: SGHAT and FQDESV (reference sequence). CDR3 protein: CASSFWDTGELLV.

As to this clonotype: An end of the junction differs from the germline gene, which may be a read error. The V and J genes are TRBV29-1 and TRBJ2-7; D unclear. The CDR3 contains 14 residues. Germline V gives CDR1 SQVTM, CDR2 ANQGSEA. CDR3 sequence reads: CSVTPTLSGYEHYF. The CDR3 bases are TGCAGCGTCACCCCGACACTGTCAGGCTACGAGCATTACTTC.

Turning to this clonotype: One junction end disagrees with the germline gene, perhaps due to a read error. The chain employs TRBV11-1 and TRBJ2-3; either TRBD1 or TRBD2 may supply D (5 bases each). CDR1 and CDR2 (germline): SGHAT, FQDESV (reference sequence). This CDR3 has 19 amino acids. The CDR3, as DNA: TGTGCCGGCAGCTCTGGGGGAAGCTCGGTTGGAACCCGCACAGATACGCAGTATTTT. It yields the protein CAGSSGGSSVGTRTDTQYF.

This clonotype was seen a single time. An end of the junction does not agree with germline; a read error may underlie this. The genes are TRBV11-2 and TRBJ2-2; D is possibly TRBD2 (6 bases). There are 17 residues in the CDR3. Per germline, CDR1 SGHAT and CDR2 FQNNGV. CDR3 protein: CASRKGDCMANTGGLFF. The CDR3 DNA is TGTGCCAGCAGAAAAGGGGACTGTATGGCGAACACCGGGGGGCTGTTTTTT.

A word on this clonotype: Since the CDR3 does not end with the conserved phenylalanine or tryptophan, this likely comes from a read error. It is unclear where the CDR3 begins or ends on the DNA, so no DNA is shown, and the CDR3 is as TCRdb lists it. J is TRBJ2-1 and V is TRBV11-3. CDR1 is SGHNT, CDR2 YENEEA, per germline. Ends included, the CDR3 has 12 residues. The CDR3 here is CARSLNANERFL.

For this clonotype: One junction end does not reproduce the germline sequence, and a read error may be involved. The CDR3 protein is CASSLDLGVTHPQHF. As DNA, the CDR3 is TGTGCCAGTAGCTTAGATCTGGGGGTGACTCATCCCCAGCATTTT. The chain joins TRBV11-3 to TRBJ1-5; possible D gene TRBD1, 5 bases. Germline CDR1 SGHNT, CDR2 YENEEA. CDR3 size: 15 residues.

This chain uses TRBV28 with TRBJ1-5; no reliable D call. Judging by the DNA end, TRBJ2-3 fits better; the J call may be wrong. Germline V CDR1 and CDR2: MDHEN, SYDVKM. The CDR3 totals 15 residues. Written as DNA, the CDR3 is TGTGCCAGCATCCCACCTCCTTATAGCAATCAGCCCCAGTATTTT. Its translation: CASIPPPYSNQPQYF.

This clonotype is a singleton in its sample. The J gene is TRBJ2-7, the V gene TRBV6-2 or TRBV6-3; TRBD2 agrees at 9 bases. Germline V gene data show CDR1 as MNHEY and CDR2 as SVGEGT. The CDR3 spans 15 residues. The junction had 19 bases not matched to a gene; V was cut back by 6 bases and J by 13 bases. The CDR3, as DNA: TGTGCCAGCAGCACTCCGACTAGCGGAGGGTACGAACGATACTTC. It translates to CASSTPTSGGYERYF.

Details on this clonotype: This could be a read error, since a much larger clone is one nucleotide away. J is TRBJ1-3 and V is TRBV29-1; D uncertain. V dropped 8 bases and J dropped 0 bases, with 14 bases sitting between them. CDR3 size: 14 residues. The V gene's germline CDR1 is SQVTM and CDR2 ANQGSEA. The chain's CDR3 is CSILAPDSGNTIYF. The CDR3 coding sequence is TGCAGCATACTAGCCCCCGACTCTGGAAACACCATATATTTT.

This clonotype was seen once. One end of the junction varies from germline; a read error may be responsible. The rearrangement links TRBV4-3 to TRBJ2-6; D not resolved. Germline V lookup: CDR1 LGHNA, CDR2 YSLEER. The CDR3 is 15 amino acids. CDR3 sequence: CASSQVTPGVNVLTF. Here the CDR3 DNA reads TGCGCCAGCAGCCAGGTGACACCTGGGGTCAACGTCCTGACTTTC.